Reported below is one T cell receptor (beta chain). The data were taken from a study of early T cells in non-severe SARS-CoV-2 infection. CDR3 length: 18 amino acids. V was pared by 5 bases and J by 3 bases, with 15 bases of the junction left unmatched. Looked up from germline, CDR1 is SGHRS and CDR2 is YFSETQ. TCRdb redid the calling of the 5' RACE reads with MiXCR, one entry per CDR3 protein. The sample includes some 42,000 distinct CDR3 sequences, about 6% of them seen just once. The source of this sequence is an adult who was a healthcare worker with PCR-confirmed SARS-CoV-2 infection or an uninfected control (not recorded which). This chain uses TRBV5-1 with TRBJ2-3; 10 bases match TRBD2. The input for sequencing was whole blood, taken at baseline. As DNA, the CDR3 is TGCGCCAGCAGTAACCCGGCCCTAGCGGGGGCCCGGACAGATACGCAGTATTTT. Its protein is CASSNPALAGARTDTQYF.